The TCR beta chain under discussion was sequenced for a study of T cells in Graves' hyperthyroidism and ophthalmopathy. Study at large: Sampling of peripheral blood happened at initial diagnosis, prior to any treatment.

This clonotype was seen at least ten times. Its antigen is unknown. General study points: Most thyroid clonotypes that were expanded above 0.001 also turned up in blood.

For Graves' hyperthyroidism to be stable, ophthalmopathy could not progress within 18 months. Uncontrolled infection, other autoimmune disease, pregnancy or lactation disqualified patients from enrolment. RNA transcripts yielded amplified TCR beta CDR3 regions. First-round RT-PCR with HTBI primers amplified the TCR CDR3 region. A single record per CDR3 protein comes from TCRdb applying MiXCR to the multiplex PCR reads. The table has about 180,000 distinct CDR3 sequences, more than 15% seen once; the top ten hold roughly 28%. The sequenced material came from blood. This sequence originates from a woman in her 50s with Graves' hyperthyroidism.

CDR3 in amino acids: CASSLVDGSYEQYF. Written as DNA, the CDR3 is TGCGCCAGCAGCTTGGTGGACGGGTCCTACGAGCAGTACTTC. The chain carries TRBV5-1 and TRBJ2-7; D remains unclear. The V and J ends lost 0 bases and 1 base respectively, with 8 bases between them. This CDR3 region has 14 residues. Germline loops: CDR1 SGHRS, CDR2 YFSETQ.